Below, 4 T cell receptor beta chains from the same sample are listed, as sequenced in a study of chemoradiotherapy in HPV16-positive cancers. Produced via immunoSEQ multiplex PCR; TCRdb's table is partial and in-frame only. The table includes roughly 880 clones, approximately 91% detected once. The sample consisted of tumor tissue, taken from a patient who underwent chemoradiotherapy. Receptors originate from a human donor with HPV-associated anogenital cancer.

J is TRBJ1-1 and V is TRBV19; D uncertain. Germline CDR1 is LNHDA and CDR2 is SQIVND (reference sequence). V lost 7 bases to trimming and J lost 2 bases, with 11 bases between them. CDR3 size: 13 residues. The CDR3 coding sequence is TGTGCCAGTATGAGGCAGGTTAACACTGAAGCTTTCTTT. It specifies CASMRQVNTEAFF.

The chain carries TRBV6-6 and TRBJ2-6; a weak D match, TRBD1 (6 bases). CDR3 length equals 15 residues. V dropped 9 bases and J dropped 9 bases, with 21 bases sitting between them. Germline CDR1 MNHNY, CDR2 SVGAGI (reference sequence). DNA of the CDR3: TGTGCCAGTGGGAAATGGGAAGGGGGTGACAACGTCCTGACTTTC. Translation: CASGKWEGGDNVLTF.

The CDR3 is CAGARNTEAFF. Here the CDR3 DNA reads TGTGCGGGGGCTCGGAACACTGAAGCTTTCTTT. V usage is TRBV28 and J usage is TRBJ1-1; tentatively, D is TRBD1 (6 bases). Germline CDR1 reads MDHEN; CDR2 reads SYDVKM. The length of the CDR3 is 11 residues.

This CDR3 is CASSQDGDRDEQYF. Written as DNA, the CDR3 is TGCGCCAGCAGCCAAGATGGGGACAGGGACGAGCAGTACTTC. V is TRBV4-3 and J is TRBJ2-7; TRBD1 matches at 9 bases. CDR3 length: 14 amino acids. From germline, CDR1 is LGHNA and CDR2 YSLEER. V lost 0 bases, J lost 5 bases, and 2 bases stayed unmatched.